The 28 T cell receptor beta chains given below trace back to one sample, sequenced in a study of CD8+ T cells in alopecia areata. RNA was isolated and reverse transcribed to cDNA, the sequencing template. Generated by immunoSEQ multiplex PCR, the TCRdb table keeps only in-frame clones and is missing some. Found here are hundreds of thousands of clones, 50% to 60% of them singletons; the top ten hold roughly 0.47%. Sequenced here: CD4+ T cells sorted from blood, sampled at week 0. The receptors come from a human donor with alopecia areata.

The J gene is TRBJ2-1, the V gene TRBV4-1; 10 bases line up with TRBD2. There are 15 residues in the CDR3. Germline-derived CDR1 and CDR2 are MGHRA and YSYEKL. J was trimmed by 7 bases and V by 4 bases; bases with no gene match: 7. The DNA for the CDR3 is TGCGCCAGCAGCCCTCGACTAGCGGGTTCTAATGAGCAGTTCTTC. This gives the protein CASSPRLAGSNEQFF.

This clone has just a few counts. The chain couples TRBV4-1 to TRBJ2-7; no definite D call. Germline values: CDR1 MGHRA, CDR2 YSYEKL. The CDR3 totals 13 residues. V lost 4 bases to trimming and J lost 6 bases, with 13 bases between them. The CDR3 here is CASSPRGIFEQYF. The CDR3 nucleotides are TGCGCCAGCAGCCCCCGAGGTATATTCGAGCAGTACTTC.

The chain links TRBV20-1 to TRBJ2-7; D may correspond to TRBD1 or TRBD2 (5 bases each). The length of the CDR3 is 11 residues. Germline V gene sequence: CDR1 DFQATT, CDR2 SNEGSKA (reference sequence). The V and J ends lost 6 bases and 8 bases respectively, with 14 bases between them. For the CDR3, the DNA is TGCAGTGCGCAGAAGGGGAGTAAGCAGTACTTC. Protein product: CSAQKGSKQYF.

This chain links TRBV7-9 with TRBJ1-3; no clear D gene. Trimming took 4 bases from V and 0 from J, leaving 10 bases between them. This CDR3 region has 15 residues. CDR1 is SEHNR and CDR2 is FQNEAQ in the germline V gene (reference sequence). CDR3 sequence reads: CASSSPGRSGNTIYF. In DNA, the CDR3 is TGTGCCAGCAGCTCTCCGGGTCGCTCTGGAAACACCATATATTTT. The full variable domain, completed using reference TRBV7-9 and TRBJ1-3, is DTGVSQNPRHKITKRGQNVTFRCDPISEHNRLYWYRQTLGQGPEFLTYFQNEAQLEKSRLLSDRFSAERPKGSFSTLEIQRTEQGDSAMYLCASSSPGRSGNTIYFGEGSWLTVV.

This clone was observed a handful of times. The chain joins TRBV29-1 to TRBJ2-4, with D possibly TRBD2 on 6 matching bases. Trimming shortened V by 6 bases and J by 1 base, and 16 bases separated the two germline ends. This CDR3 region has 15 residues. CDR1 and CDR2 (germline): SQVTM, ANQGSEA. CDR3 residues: CSVGGDRQAKNIQYF. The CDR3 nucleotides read TGCAGCGTGGGGGGTGATAGACAGGCCAAAAACATTCAGTACTTC.

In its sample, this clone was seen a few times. The DNA of the CDR3 is TGCGCCAGCAGCTCCAAGGGGGAGTCATACAATGAGCAGTTCTTC. Translating it yields CASSSKGESYNEQFF. The chain uses TRBV5-1 and TRBJ2-1, with D possibly matching TRBD1 (6 bases). The CDR3 is 15 amino acids. Trimming left V 3 bases short and J 4 bases short, with 14 bases between. The V gene's germline CDR1 is SGHRS and CDR2 YFSETQ.

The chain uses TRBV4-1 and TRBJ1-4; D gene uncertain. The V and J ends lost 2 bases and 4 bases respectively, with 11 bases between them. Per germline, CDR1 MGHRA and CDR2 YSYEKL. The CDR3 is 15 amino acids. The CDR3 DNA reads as TGCGCCAGCAGCCAACCTACCGGGCGTAATGAAAAACTGTTTTTT. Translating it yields CASSQPTGRNEKLFF.

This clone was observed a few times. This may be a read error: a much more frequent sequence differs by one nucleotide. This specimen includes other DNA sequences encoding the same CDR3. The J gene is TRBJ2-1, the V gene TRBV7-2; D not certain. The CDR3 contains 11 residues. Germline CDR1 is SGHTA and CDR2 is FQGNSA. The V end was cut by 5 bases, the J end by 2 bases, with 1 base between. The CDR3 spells CASSPYNEQFF. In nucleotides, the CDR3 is TGTGCCAGCAGCCCCTACAATGAGCAGTTCTTC. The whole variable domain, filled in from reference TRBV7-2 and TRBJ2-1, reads GAGVSQSPSNKVTEKGKDVELRCDPISGHTALYWYRQSLGQGLEFLIYFQGNSAPDKSGLPSDRFSAERTGGSVSTLTIQRTQQEDSAVYLCASSPYNEQFFGPGTRLTVL.

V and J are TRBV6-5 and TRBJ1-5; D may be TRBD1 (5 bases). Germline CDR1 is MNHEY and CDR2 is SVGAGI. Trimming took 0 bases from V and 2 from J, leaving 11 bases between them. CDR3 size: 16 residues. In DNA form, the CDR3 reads TGTGCCAGCAGTTACTCAGCGCAGGGTCGCAATCAGCCCCAGCATTTT. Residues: CASSYSAQGRNQPQHF.

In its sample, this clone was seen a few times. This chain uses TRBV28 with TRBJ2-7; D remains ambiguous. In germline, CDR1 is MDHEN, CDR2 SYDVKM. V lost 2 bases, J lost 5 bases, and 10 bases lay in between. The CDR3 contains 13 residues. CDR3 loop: CASSLPLLNEQYF. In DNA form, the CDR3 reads TGTGCCAGCAGTTTACCCCTTCTAAACGAGCAGTACTTC. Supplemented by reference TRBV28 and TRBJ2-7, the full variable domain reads DVKVTQSSRYLVKRTGEKVFLECVQDMDHENMFWYRQDPGLGLRLIYFSYDVKMKEKGDIPEGYSVSREKKERFSLILESASTNQTSMYLCASSLPLLNEQYFGPGTRLTVT.

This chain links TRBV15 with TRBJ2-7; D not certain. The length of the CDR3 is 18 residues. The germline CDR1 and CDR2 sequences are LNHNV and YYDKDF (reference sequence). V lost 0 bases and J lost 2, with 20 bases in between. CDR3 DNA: TGTGCCACCAGCAGAGATTTCTTAGCCCCGGGTAAAACCTACGAGCAGTACTTC. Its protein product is CATSRDFLAPGKTYEQYF. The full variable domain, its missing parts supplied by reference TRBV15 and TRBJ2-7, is DAMVIQNPRYQVTQFGKPVTLSCSQTLNHNVMYWYQQKSSQAPKLLFHYYDKDFNNEADTPDNFQSRRPNTSFCFLDIRSPGLGDTAMYLCATSRDFLAPGKTYEQYFGPGTRLTVT.

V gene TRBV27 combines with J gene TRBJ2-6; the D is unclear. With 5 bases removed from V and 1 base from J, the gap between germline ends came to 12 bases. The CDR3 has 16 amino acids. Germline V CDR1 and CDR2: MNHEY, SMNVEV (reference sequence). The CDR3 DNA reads TGTGCCAGCAGTCTGCGACCGACGTCTGGGGCCAACGTCCTGACTTTC. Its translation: CASSLRPTSGANVLTF.

CDR3 amino acids: CSVEDNVTYEQYF. CDR3 sequence (DNA): TGCAGCGTTGAAGATAACGTTACCTACGAGCAGTACTTC. The chain uses TRBV29-1 and TRBJ2-7; D is unresolved. V lost 0 bases to trimming and J lost 2 bases, with 8 bases between them. This CDR3 has 13 amino acids. CDR1 and CDR2 (germline): SQVTM, ANQGSEA.

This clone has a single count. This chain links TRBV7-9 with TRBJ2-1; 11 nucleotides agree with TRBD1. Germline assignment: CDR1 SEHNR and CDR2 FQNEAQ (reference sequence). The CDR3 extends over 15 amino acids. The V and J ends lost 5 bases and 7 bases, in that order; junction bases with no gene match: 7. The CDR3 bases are TGTGCCAGCAGCCTAGGACAGGGGGCGAGGAATGAGCAGTTCTTC. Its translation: CASSLGQGARNEQFF.

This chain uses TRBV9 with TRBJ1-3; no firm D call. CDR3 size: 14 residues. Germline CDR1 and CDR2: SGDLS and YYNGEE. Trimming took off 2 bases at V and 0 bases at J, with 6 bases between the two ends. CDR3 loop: CASSVSFSGNTIYF. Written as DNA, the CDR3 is TGTGCCAGCAGCGTGAGCTTCTCTGGAAACACCATATATTTT.

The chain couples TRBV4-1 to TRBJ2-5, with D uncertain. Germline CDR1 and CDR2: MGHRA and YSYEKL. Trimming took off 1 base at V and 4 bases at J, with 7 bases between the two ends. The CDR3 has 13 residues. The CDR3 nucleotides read TGCGCCAGCAGCCAAGCTATTCGAGAGACCCAGTACTTC. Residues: CASSQAIRETQYF.

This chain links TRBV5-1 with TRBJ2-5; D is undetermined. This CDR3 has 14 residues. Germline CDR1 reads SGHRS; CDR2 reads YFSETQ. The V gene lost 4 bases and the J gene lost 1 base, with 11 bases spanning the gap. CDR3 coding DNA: TGCGCCAGCAGCGTGACCGAGCCCCAAGAGACCCAGTACTTC. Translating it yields CASSVTEPQETQYF.

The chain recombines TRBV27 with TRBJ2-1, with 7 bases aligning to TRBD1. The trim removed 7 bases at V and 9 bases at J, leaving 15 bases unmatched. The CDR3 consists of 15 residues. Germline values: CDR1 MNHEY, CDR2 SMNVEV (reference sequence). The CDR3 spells CASIDGTERRSEQFF. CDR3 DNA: TGTGCCAGCATTGACGGGACAGAGCGCCGTAGTGAGCAGTTCTTC.

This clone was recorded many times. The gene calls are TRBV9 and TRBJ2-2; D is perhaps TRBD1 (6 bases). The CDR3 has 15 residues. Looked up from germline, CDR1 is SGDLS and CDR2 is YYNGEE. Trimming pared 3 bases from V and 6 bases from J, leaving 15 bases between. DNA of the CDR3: TGTGCCAGCAGCGGCGAGGGGGTTGGCGCCGGGGAGCTGTTTTTT. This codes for CASSGEGVGAGELFF.

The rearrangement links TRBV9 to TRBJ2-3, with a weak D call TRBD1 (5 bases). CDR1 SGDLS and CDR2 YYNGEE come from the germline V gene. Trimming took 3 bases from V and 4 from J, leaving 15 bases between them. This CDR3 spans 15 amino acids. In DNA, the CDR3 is TGTGCCAGCAGCGAGGGGCGAGCGCAGTCAGATACGCAGTATTTT. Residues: CASSEGRAQSDTQYF.

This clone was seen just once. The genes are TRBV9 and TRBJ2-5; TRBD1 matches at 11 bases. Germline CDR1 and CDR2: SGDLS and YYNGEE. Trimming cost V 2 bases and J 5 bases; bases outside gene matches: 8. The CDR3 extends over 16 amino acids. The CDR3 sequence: CASSVDGQGARETQYF. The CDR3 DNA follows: TGTGCCAGCAGCGTTGACGGACAGGGGGCCCGGGAGACCCAGTACTTC.

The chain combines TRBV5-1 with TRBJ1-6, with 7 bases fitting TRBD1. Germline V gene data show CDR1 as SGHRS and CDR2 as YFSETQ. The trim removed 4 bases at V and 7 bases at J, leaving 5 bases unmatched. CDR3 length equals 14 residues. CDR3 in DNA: TGCGCCAGCAGCCCGACAGGGCAGAATTCACCCCTCCACTTT. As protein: CASSPTGQNSPLHF.

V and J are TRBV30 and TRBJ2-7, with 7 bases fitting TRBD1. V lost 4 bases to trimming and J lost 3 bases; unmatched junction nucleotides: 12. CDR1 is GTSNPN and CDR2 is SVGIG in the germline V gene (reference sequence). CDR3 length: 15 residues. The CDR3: CAWKVGGQDIYEQYF. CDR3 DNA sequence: TGTGCCTGGAAGGTGGGCGGACAGGACATCTACGAGCAGTACTTC.

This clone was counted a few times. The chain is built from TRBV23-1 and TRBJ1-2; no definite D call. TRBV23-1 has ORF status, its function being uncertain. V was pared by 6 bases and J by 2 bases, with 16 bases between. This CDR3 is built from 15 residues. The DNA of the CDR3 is TGCGCCAGCAGCCCCCGGTCACCGGGGAACTATGGCTACACCTTC. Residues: CASSPRSPGNYGYTF.

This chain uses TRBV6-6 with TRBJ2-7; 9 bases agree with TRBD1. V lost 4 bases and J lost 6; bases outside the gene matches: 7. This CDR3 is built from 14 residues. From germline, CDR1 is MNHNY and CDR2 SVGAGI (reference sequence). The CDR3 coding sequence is TGTGCCAGCAGTTCCCGGGACAGGGCTACCGAGCAGTACTTC. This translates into CASSSRDRATEQYF.

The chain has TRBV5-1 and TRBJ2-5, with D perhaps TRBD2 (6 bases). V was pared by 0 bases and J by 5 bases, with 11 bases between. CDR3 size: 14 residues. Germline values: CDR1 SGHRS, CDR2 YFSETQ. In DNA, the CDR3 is TGCGCCAGCAGCTTGGAGAGCGGGCGGGAGACCCAGTACTTC. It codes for CASSLESGRETQYF.

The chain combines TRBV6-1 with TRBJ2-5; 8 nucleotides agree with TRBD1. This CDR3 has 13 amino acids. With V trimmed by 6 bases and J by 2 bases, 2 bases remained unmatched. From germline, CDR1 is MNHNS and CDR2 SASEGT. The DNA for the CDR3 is TGTGCCAGCAGAAACAGGGGGCAAGAGACCCAGTACTTC. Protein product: CASRNRGQETQYF.

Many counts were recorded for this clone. The CDR3: CASSFGPGGRELFF. The DNA of the CDR3 is TGTGCCAGCAGCTTCGGACCGGGTGGGCGGGAGCTGTTTTTT. The chain carries TRBV7-3 and TRBJ2-2; no definite D call. Germline CDR1 SGHTA, CDR2 FQGTGA. The V gene lost 3 bases and the J gene lost 9 bases, with 14 bases spanning the gap. The CDR3 runs 14 residues.